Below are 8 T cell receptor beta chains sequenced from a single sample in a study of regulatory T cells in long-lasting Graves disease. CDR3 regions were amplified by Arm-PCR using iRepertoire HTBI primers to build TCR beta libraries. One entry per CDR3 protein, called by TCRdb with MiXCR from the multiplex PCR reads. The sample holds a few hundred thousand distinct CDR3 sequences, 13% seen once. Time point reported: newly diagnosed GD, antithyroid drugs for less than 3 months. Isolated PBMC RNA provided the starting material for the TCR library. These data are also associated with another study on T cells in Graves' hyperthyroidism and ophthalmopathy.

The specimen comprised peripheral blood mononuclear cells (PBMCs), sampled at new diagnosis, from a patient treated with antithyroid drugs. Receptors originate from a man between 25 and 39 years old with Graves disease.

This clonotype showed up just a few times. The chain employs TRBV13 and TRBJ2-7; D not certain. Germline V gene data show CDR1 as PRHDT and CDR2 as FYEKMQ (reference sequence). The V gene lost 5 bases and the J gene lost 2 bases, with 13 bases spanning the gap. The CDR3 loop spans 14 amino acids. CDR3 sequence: CASSQSKRPYEQYF. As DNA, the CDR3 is TGTGCCAGCAGCCAGTCGAAGAGGCCCTACGAGCAGTACTTC.

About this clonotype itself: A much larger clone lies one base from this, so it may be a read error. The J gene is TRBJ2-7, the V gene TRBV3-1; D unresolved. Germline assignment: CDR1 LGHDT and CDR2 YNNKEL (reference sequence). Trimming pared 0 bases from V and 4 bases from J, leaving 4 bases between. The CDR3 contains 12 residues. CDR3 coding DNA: TGTGCCAGCAGCCAAGACAAATACGAGCAGTACTTC. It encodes CASSQDKYEQYF.

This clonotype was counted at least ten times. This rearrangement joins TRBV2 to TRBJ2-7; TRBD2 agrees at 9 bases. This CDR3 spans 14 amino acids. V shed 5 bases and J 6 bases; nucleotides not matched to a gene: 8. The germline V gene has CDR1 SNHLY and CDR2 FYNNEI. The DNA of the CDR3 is TGTGCCAGCAGTTCACTAGCGGGTCCGGCCGAGCAGTACTTC. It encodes CASSSLAGPAEQYF.

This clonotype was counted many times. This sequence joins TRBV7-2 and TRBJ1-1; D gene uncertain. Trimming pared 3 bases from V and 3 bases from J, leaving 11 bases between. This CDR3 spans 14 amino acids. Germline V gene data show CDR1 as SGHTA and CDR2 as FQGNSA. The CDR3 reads CASSFRRDDTEAFF. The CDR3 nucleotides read TGTGCCAGCAGCTTTAGGCGTGATGACACTGAAGCTTTCTTT.

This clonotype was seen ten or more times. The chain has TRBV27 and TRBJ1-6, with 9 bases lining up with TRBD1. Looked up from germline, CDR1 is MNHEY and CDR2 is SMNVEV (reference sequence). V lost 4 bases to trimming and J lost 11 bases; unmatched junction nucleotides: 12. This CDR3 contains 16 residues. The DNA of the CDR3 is TGTGCCAGCAGTTCACCCTACGGACAGGGGAACCCACCCCTCCACTTT. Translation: CASSSPYGQGNPPLHF.

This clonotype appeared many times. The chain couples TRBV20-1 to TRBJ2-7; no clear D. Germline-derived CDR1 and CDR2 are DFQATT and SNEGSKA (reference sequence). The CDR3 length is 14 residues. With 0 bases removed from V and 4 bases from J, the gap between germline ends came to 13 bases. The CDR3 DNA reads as TGCAGTGCTAGAGAGGTAGGGATGAGGTACGAGCAGTACTTC. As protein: CSAREVGMRYEQYF.

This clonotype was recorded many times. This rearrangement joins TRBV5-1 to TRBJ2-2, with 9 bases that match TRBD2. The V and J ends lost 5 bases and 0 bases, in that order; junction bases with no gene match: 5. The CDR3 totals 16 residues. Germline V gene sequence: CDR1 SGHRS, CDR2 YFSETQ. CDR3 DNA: TGCGCCAGCAGGGTAGCGGGAGAGGCGAACACCGGGGAGCTGTTTTTT. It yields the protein CASRVAGEANTGELFF.

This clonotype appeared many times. CDR3 protein: CAWSEGTGTQYF. The CDR3 nucleotides are TGTGCCTGGAGTGAGGGGACAGGGACCCAGTACTTC. The chain employs TRBV30 and TRBJ2-5, with 8 bases identical to TRBD1. The CDR3 extends over 12 amino acids. Germline V lookup: CDR1 GTSNPN, CDR2 SVGIG (reference sequence). Losses at the gene ends were 1 base for V and 7 bases for J; bases not matched to a gene: 2.